The entry below gives a single T cell receptor beta chain sequence along with its context. This specimen belongs to a study of blood T cell repertoires in COVID-19. Study-level background: Samples taken during acute and convalescent COVID-19 were collected in the United States, Italy and Spain. The cDNA or gDNA used as material had been derived from T cells, B-cell-depleted T cells, or PBMCs.

Germline-derived CDR1 and CDR2 are SEHNR and FQNEAQ (reference sequence). This CDR3 is built from 16 residues. V was trimmed by 2 bases and J by 5 bases, leaving 18 bases between them. Original processing notes: Amplified reference gene primers provided the basis for estimating nucleated cell counts. Produced via immunoSEQ multiplex PCR; TCRdb's table is partial and in-frame only. The DNA gave D and trimming, while V, J and clone size come from that table. This table has about 130,000 clones, 70% to 90% appearing once. The sequenced sample consisted of peripheral blood. The origin of this receptor is a man in his 70s with active COVID-19. The rearrangement joins TRBV7-9 to TRBJ1-1; D may be TRBD1 (5 bases). The CDR3 loop reads CASSLRDSGAKTEAFF. For the CDR3, the DNA is TGTGCCAGCAGCTTAAGGGACTCTGGGGCGAAGACTGAAGCTTTCTTT.